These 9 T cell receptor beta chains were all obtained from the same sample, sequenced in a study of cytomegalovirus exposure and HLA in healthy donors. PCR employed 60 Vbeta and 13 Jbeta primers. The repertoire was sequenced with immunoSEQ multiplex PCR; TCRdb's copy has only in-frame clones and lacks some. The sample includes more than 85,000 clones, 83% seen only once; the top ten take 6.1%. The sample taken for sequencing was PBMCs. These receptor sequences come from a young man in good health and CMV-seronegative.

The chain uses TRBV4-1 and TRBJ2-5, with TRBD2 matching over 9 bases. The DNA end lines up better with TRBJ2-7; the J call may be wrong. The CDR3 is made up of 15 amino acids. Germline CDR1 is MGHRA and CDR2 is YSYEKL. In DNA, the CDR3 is TGCGCCAGCAGCCGGAGCGGGGGGACCTCCTACGAGCAGTACTTC. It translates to CASSRSGGTSYEQYF.

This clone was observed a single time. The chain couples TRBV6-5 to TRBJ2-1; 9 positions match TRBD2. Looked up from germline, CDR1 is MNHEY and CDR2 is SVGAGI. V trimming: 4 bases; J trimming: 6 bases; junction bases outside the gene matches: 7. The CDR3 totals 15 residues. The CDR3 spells CASSLVRLAVNEQFF. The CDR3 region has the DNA TGTGCCAGCAGTTTAGTAAGACTAGCGGTCAATGAGCAGTTCTTC.

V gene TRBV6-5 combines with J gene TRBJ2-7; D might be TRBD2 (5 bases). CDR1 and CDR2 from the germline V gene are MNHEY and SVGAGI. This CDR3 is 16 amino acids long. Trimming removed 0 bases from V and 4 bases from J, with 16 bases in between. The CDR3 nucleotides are TGTGCCAGCAGTTACTCGACCGCGGGCCGGGTGTACGAGCAGTACTTC. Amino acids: CASSYSTAGRVYEQYF.

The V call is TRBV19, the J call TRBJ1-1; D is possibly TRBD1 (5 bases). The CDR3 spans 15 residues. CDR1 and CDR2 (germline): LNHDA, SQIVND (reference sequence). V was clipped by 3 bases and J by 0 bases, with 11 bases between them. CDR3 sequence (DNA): TGTGCCAGTAGTATTGGTGGCAGGGTGAACACTGAAGCTTTCTTT. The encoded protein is CASSIGGRVNTEAFF. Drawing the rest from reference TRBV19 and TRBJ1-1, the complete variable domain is DGGITQSPKYLFRKEGQNVTLSCEQNLNHDAMYWYRQDPGQGLRLIYYSQIVNDFQKGDIAEGYSVSREKKESFPLTVTSAQKNPTAFYLCASSIGGRVNTEAFFGQGTRLTVV.

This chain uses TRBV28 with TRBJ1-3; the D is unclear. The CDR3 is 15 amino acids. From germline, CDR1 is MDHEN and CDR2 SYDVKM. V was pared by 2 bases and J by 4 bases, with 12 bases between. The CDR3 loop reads CASSLVGESGNTIYF. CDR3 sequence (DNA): TGTGCCAGCAGTTTAGTCGGGGAGTCGGGAAACACCATATATTTT. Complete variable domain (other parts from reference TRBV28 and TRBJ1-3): DVKVTQSSRYLVKRTGEKVFLECVQDMDHENMFWYRQDPGLGLRLIYFSYDVKMKEKGDIPEGYSVSREKKERFSLILESASTNQTSMYLCASSLVGESGNTIYFGEGSWLTVV.

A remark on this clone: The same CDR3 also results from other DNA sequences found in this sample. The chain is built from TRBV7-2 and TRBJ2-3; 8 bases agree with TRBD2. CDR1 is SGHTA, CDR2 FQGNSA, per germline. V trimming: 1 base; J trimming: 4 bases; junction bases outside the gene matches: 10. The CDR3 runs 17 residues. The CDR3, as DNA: TGTGCCAGCAGCTTAGAGTTTGCGGGAGGCCCCCCAGATACGCAGTATTTT. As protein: CASSLEFAGGPPDTQYF.

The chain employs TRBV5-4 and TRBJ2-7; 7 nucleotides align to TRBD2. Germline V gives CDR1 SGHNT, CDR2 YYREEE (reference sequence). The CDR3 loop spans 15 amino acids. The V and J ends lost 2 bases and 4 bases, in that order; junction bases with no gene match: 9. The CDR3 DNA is TGTGCCAGCAGCTTCGTCGGTGGGAGGGTATACGAGCAGTACTTC. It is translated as CASSFVGGRVYEQYF.

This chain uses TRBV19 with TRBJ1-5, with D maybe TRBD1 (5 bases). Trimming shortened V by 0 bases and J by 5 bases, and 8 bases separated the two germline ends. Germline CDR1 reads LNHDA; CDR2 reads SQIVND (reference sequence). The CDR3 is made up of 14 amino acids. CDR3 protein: CASSIDREYQPQHF. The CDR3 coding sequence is TGTGCCAGTAGTATAGACAGGGAATATCAGCCCCAGCATTTT.

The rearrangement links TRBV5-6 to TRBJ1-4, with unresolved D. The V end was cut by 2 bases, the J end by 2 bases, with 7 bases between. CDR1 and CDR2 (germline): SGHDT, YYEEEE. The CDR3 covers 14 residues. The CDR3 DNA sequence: TGTGCCAGCAGCTTCAAACAGACTAATGAAAAACTGTTTTTT. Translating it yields CASSFKQTNEKLFF.